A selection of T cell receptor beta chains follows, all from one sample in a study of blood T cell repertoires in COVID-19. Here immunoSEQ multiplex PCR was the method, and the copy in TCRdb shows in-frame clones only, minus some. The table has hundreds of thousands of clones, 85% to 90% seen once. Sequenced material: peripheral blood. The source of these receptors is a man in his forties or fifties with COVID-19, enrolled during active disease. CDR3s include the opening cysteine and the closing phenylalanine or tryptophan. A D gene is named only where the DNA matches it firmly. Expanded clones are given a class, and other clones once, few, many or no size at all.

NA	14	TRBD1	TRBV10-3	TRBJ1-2	TGTGCCATCAGTGTCTCGACAGGGAACTATGGCTACACCTTC	CAISVSTGNYGYTF
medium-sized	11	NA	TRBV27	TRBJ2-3	TGTGCCAGCAGTTTCGCAGATACGCAGTATTTT	CASSFADTQYF
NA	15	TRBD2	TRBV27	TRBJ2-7	TGTGCCAGCAGTCCCGGGACTAGGGACTCCTACGAGCAGTACTTC	CASSPGTRDSYEQYF
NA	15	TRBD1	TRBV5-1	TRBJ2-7	TGCGCCAGCAGCACGTGGACAGGCCAACCCTACGAGCAGTACTTC	CASSTWTGQPYEQYF
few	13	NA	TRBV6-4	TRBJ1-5	TGTGCCAGCAGTGAGAGGAGCAATCAGCCCCAGCATTTT	CASSERSNQPQHF
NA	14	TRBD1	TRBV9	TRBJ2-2	TGTGCCAGCAGCCCCCAGGGGGTAGTCGGGGAGCTGTTTTTT	CASSPQGVVGELFF
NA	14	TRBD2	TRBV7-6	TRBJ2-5	TGTGCCAGCAGTACGGCGGGGGTACAAGAGACCCAGTACTTC	CASSTAGVQETQYF
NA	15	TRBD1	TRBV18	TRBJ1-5	TGTGCCAGCTCACCACAGGACAGGGCTGGACAGCCCCAGCATTTT	CASSPQDRAGQPQHF
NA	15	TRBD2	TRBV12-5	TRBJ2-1	TGTGCTAGTGGTTTATCGACTAGCGGGTACAATGAGCAGTTCTTC	CASGLSTSGYNEQFF
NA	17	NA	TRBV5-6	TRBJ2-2	TGTGCCAGCAGCTTGAGGCGGATGGGGAGGAACACCGGGGAGCTGTTTTTT	CASSLRRMGRNTGELFF
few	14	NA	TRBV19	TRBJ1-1	TGTGCCAGTAGTATGGGACTTCTTTTGGGAGTAGCTTTCTTT	CASSMGLLLGVAFF
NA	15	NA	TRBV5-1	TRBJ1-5	TGCGCCAGCAGCTTGCAGGGTTCCAACAATCAGCCCCAGCATTTT	CASSLQGSNNQPQHF
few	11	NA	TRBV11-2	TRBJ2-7	TGTGCCAGTTCAGGGGAGTACGAGCAGTACTTC	CASSGEYEQYF
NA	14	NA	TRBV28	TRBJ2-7	TGTGCCAGCGAGGGGGGGGTCAGCTCCTACGAGCAGTACTTC	CASEGGVSSYEQYF
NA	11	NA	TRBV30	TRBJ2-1	TGTGCCTGGAGTGTACTAGACGAGCAGTTCTTC	CAWSVLDEQFF
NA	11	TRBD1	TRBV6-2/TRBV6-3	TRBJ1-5	TGTGCCAGCAGTAACGACAGGGCCCAGCATTTT	CASSNDRAQHF
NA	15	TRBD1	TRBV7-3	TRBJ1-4	TGTGCCAGCAGCTTAAGGGGACAGGAGAATGAAAAACTGTTTTTT	CASSLRGQENEKLFF
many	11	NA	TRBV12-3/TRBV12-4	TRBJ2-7	TGTGCCAGCACCTCAGGGTACGAGCAGTACTTC	CASTSGYEQYF
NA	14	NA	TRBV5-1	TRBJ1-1	TGCGCCAGCAGCTTGGGTAGGAGTGACACTGAAGCTTTCTTT	CASSLGRSDTEAFF
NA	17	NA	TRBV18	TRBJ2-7	TGTGCCAGCTCACCTCGAGCAGGGGACCCCCTCTCCTACGAGCAGTACTTC	CASSPRAGDPLSYEQYF
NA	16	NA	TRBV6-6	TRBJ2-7	TGTGCCAGCAGTTATTCCACCGGAGGGAGCTCCTACGAGCAGTACTTC	CASSYSTGGSSYEQYF
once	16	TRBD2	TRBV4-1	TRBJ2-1	TGCGCCAGCAGCCAAATCGGGACTAAACTCTACAATGAGCAGTTCTTC	CASSQIGTKLYNEQFF
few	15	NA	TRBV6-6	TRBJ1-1	TGTGCCAGCAGTCCTAGGGACTTAGAAAACACTGAAGCTTTCTTT	CASSPRDLENTEAFF
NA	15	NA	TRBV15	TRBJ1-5	TGTGCCACCAGCAGAGGGGGCGGAAACCCCCTGCCCCAGCATTTT	CATSRGGGNPLPQHF
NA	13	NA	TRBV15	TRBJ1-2	TGTGCCACCATAGATGTCAACAACTACGGCTACACCTTC	CATIDVNNYGYTF
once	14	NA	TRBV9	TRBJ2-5	TGTGCCAGCAGCGTCGAAGCTAGGGGAGAGACCCAGTACTTC	CASSVEARGETQYF
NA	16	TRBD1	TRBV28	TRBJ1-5	TGTGCCAGCAGTTTAATCCAGGGGGCAATGGTTCAGCCCCAGCATTTT	CASSLIQGAMVQPQHF
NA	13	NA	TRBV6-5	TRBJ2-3	TGTGCCAGCATGTGGACAAACACAGATACGCAGTATTTT	CASMWTNTDTQYF
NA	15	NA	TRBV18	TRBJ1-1	TGTGCCAGCTCACCGCGGACAGACCTGAACACTGAAGCTTTCTTT	CASSPRTDLNTEAFF
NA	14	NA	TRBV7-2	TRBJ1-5	TGTGCCAGCAGCTTAGCCGGGGGTGACAAGGCCCAGCATTTT	CASSLAGGDKAQHF
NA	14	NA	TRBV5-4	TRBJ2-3	TGTGCCAGCAGGAGAGGGGGTGGTTTAGATACGCAGTATTTT	CASRRGGGLDTQYF
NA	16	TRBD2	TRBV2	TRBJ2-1	TGTGCCAGCAGAATACCGGGACTAGCGGGAGAAGGTGAGCAGTTCTTC	CASRIPGLAGEGEQFF
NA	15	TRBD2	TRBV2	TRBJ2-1	TGTGCCAGCAGTGAGTTAGCGGGCTCCTACAATGAGCAGTTCTTC	CASSELAGSYNEQFF
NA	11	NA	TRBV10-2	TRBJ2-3	TGCGCCAGCAGCCCTCAGGATACGCAGTATTTT	CASSPQDTQYF
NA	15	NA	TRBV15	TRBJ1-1	TGTGCCACCAGCAGCCGACAGGAACCGAACACTGAAGCTTTCTTT	CATSSRQEPNTEAFF
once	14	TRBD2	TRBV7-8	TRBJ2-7	TGTGCCAGCAGCTTAGCCGGGACTAGATCCGAGCAGTACTTC	CASSLAGTRSEQYF
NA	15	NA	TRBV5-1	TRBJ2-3	TGCGCCAGCAGCCCCGCCCGGGATTCCACAGATACGCAGTATTTT	CASSPARDSTDTQYF
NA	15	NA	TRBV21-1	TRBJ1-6	TGTGCCAGCAATAAGGGGGCGTTTTATAATTCACCCCTCCACTTT	CASNKGAFYNSPLHF
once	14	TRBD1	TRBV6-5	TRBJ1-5	TGTGCCAGCAGCGGACAGGGGGCTTTTCAGCCCCAGCATTTT	CASSGQGAFQPQHF
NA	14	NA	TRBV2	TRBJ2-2	TGTGCCAGCGGGCAGGCAAAGAACACCGGGGAGCTGTTTTTT	CASGQAKNTGELFF
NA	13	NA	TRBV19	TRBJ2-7	TGTGCCAGTAGTGTCACAGGAGCCTACGAGCAGTACTTC	CASSVTGAYEQYF
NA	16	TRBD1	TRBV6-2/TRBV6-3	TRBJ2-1	TGTGCCAGCAGTTACTCGGGTGACAGGGGGCTCAATGAGCAGTTCTTC	CASSYSGDRGLNEQFF
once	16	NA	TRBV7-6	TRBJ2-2	TGTGCCAGCAGCTTAAGTAGAGCCTCCTTCACCGGGGAGCTGTTTTTT	CASSLSRASFTGELFF
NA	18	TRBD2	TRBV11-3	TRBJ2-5	TGTGCCAGCAGCCAATCTCTTCTAGCGGGGGGGCCCGGGGAGACCCAGTACTTC	CASSQSLLAGGPGETQYF
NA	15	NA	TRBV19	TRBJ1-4	TGTGCCAGTAGTTCATCACGCGCAACTAATGAAAAACTGTTTTTT	CASSSSRATNEKLFF
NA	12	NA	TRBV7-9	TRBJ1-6	TGTGCCAGCAGCTTAGGAGATTCACCCCTCCACTTT	CASSLGDSPLHF